Listed here are 4 T cell receptor beta chains from one sample, sequenced in a study of beta chain features in type 1 diabetes. Since all of the isolated RNA was reverse transcribed, expressed TCRB transcripts were what got sequenced. The table came from immunoSEQ multiplex PCR; TCRdb's copy has only in-frame clones and leaves some out. The sample holds around 250,000 clones, 27% seen once. What was sequenced was central memory CD4+ T cells from blood. These TCRs come from a man younger than 40 in good health.

This clone came up a few times. The V and J genes are TRBV5-8 and TRBJ2-1; 7 bases map to TRBD1. Looked up from germline, CDR1 is SGHTS and CDR2 is YDEGEE. V shed 0 bases and J 0 bases; nucleotides not matched to a gene: 3. The CDR3 length is 16 residues. This CDR3 is CASSLETGVSYNEQFF. The CDR3 nucleotides are TGTGCCAGCAGCTTGGAAACAGGGGTCTCCTACAATGAGCAGTTCTTC.

The gene calls are TRBV15 and TRBJ1-2, with D maybe TRBD1 (5 bases). The germline V gene has CDR1 LNHNV and CDR2 YYDKDF (reference sequence). This CDR3 has 14 amino acids. V was pared by 0 bases and J by 4 bases, with 9 bases between. CDR3 region: CATSREAGSYGYTF. CDR3 DNA sequence: TGTGCCACCAGCAGAGAGGCAGGGAGCTATGGCTACACCTTC.

Only a few counts were recorded for this clone. The V gene is TRBV7-2, the J gene TRBJ2-5, with 13 positions matching TRBD2. This CDR3 has 15 amino acids. V was clipped by 5 bases and J by 5 bases; unmatched bases: 5. Germline V lookup: CDR1 SGHTA, CDR2 FQGNSA. Here the CDR3 reads CASSPRTSGGETQYF. The CDR3, as DNA: TGTGCCAGCAGCCCAAGGACTAGCGGGGGTGAGACCCAGTACTTC.

The chain uses TRBV7-2 and TRBJ2-3, with TRBD1 as a possible D gene (7 bases). With 5 bases removed from V and 0 bases from J, the gap between germline ends came to 15 bases. The CDR3 contains 16 residues. Germline V gene lookup returns CDR1 SGHTA and CDR2 FQGNSA. CDR3 protein: CASSRQGGLSTDTQYF. CDR3 DNA: TGTGCCAGCAGCCGACAGGGAGGATTGAGCACAGATACGCAGTATTTT.